This T cell receptor beta chain was sequenced during a study of OX40 agonist ivuxolimab in advanced cancers. Study at large: Three individuals attained partial responses, comprising one hepatocellular carcinoma case and two cutaneous melanoma cases.

This clone was detected only a few times. No antigen is known for it. Study-level results: Some patients without response likewise showed low normalized clonal expansion. CD4+ and CD8+ T cells in blood underwent clonal expansion by week 6 at 0.1 to 3.0 mg/kg.

The V gene lost 3 bases and the J gene lost 1 base, with 13 bases spanning the gap. CDR1 is MNHNS and CDR2 is SASEGT in the germline V gene. The CDR3 consists of 15 residues. Here immunoSEQ multiplex PCR was the method, and the copy in TCRdb shows in-frame clones only, minus some. The sample lists tens of thousands of clones; approximately 81% were seen once. The sequence came from an adult with an advanced solid tumor such as melanoma, head and neck, liver or kidney cancer. The sequencing used CD4+ or CD8+ T cells sorted from blood, collected in a trial of the OX40 agonist ivuxolimab. The chain employs TRBV6-1 and TRBJ2-7; a possible D gene is TRBD2 (6 bases). CDR3 coding DNA: TGTGCCAGCAGTGATTCGGGGGAGGTTTCCTACGAGCAGTACTTC. The encoded protein is CASSDSGEVSYEQYF.